The clone carrying this T cell receptor beta chain has a handful of counts. Its target is unknown. These data are taken from a study of T cells in localized non-small cell lung cancer. Broader study findings: When the top 100 tumor clones were examined, a median approximately 62 of them also appeared in the adjacent lung, which was paired and uninvolved. Heterogeneity remains possible, as sequencing covered one tumor region only.

The CDR3 spans 15 residues. With 4 bases clipped from V and 0 bases from J, the junction kept 0 bases outside the gene matches. Germline lookup yields CDR1 MNHGY and CDR2 SAAAGT. Produced via immunoSEQ multiplex PCR; TCRdb's table is partial and in-frame only. The sample lists about 11,000 clones; 25% to 30% were seen once. Sequenced material: lung tumor tissue, taken before any cancer treatment. This receptor was identified in a man aged 35 to 70 with stage I lung adenocarcinoma. The V gene is TRBV6-8, the J gene TRBJ2-6; 7 bases match TRBD1. In nucleotides, the CDR3 is TGTGCCAGCAGTTGGGACAGCTCTGGGGCCAACGTCCTGACTTTC. Translation: CASSWDSSGANVLTF.